This entry describes one T cell receptor (beta chain). Its antigen remains unknown. The data derive from a study of shared clonotypes between healthy human individuals. Genomic DNA for unsorted samples was obtained from tens of millions of PBMCs. It was roughly 330 ng DNA, about 30,000 T cell genomes, that went into each replicate PCR of unsorted PBMC. Unsorted PBMCs provided DNA that was sequenced on ten immunoSEQ deep assay plates. Measured with immunoSEQ multiplex PCR; TCRdb has only the in-frame clones, and not every one. Among about 560,000 clones, about 80% were seen once, and the ten largest hold approximately 12%. General observations from the study: Sampling covered nothing but blood. Tissue TCR repertoires likely differ from those found in blood.

This CDR3 comprises 13 residues. The trim removed 6 bases at V and 5 bases at J, leaving 5 bases unmatched. Germline CDR1 is MDHEN and CDR2 is SYDVKM. The chain uses TRBV28 and TRBJ1-2; 8 bases line up with TRBD1. The TCR was taken from a woman aged 40 to 55 in good health. Some clones in this sample may be carry-over from other donors' samples. Sequencing input: PBMCs. CDR3 protein: CASRTGAKYGYTF. CDR3 sequence (DNA): TGTGCCAGCAGGACAGGGGCCAAATATGGCTACACCTTC.